This T cell receptor (beta chain) was recovered during a study of STAT5B mutations in CD4+ large granular lymphocyte leukemia. Only in-frame clones appear in the TCRdb table, and some are missing; sequencing was by immunoSEQ multiplex PCR. The sample gives about 27,000 clones, roughly 69% of which show up once; over 9% is in the top ten. There are a few counts of this clone. The specimen was CD4+ T cells from blood buffy coats. This receptor was identified in a human donor in good health.

The CDR3 DNA sequence: TGTGCCAGCAGTCAAAACGTCCCACCCCTCCACTTT. Translation: CASSQNVPPLHF. The V call is TRBV11-2, the J call TRBJ1-6; D gene unclear. V dropped 6 bases and J dropped 11 bases, with 11 bases sitting between them. CDR1 and CDR2 from the germline V gene are SGHAT and FQNNGV. CDR3 length: 12 residues.